This TCR beta chain was identified in a study of T-cell memory formation after mild COVID-19. Overall study findings and caveats: Detection of some responders pre-infection suggested pre-existing cross-reactive memory T cells participated.

Using its own MiXCR run on the 5' RACE reads, TCRdb lists one record per CDR3 protein. The sample lists approximately 210,000 distinct CDR3 sequences; 27% were seen once. CDR3 length: 17 amino acids. Deletions cut 1 base from V and 1 base from J, with 16 bases between. With respect to this clonotype: Its cognate antigen is unknown.

Sequencing was carried out using PBMCs or a T cell subset sorted from them (not recorded which). The V and J genes are TRBV12-3 or TRBV12-4 and TRBJ1-1; D is uncertain. The TCR was taken from an adult woman who had mild COVID-19 (a few samples of this study predate the infection). Cell type and time point are not known. As DNA, the CDR3 is TGTGCCAGCAGTTTAGGGGCGGCAGCCCCTCGGAACACTGAAGCTTTCTTT. Protein product: CASSLGAAAPRNTEAFF.